This T cell receptor beta chain was recovered during a study of T cells after yellow fever vaccination. Study-level points and caveats: It was a small share of clonotypes that appeared in both CD4 and CD8 compartments. Reappearance after the booster was seen for most primary-vaccination clones, at about 95% CD4 and 75% to 90% CD8. Though weaker, the secondary response peaked faster, on day 5 versus 15.

One entry per CDR3 protein, called by TCRdb with MiXCR from the 5' RACE reads. The repertoire holds 150,000 to 200,000 distinct CDR3 sequences, about 11% seen once, with approximately 34% in the top ten. As for this clonotype: As yet, its antigen is unknown.

The source was CD8+ T cells sorted from PBMCs, collected 15 days after the yellow fever booster vaccination. This clonotype was sampled from a man aged 18 to 35 who received the YFV17D yellow fever vaccine.

The CDR3 DNA reads TGTGCCAGCAGGGACAGGGTTGATGGTGAGCAGTTCTTC. It encodes CASRDRVDGEQFF. The J gene is TRBJ2-1, the V gene TRBV7-9; 8 positions match TRBD1. V gave up 6 bases and J gave up 9 bases; unmatched junction bases: 7. This CDR3 is built from 13 residues. CDR1 and CDR2 (germline): SEHNR, FQNEAQ (reference sequence).